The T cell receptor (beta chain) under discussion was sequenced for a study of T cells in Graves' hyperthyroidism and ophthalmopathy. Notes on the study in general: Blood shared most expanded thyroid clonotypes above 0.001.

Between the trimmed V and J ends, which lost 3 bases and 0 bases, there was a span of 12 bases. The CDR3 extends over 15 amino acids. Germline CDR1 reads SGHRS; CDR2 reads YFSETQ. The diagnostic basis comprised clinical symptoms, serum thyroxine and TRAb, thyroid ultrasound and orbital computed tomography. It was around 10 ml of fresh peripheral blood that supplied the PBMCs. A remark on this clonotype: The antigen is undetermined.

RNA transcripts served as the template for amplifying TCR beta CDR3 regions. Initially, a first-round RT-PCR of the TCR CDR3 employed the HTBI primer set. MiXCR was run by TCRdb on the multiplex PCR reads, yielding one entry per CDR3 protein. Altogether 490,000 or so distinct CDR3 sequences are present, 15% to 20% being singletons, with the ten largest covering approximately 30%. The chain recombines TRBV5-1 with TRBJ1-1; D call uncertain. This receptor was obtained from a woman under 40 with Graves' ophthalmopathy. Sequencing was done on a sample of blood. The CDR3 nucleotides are TGCGCCAGCAGCTCCCAAGTACAAATGAACACTGAAGCTTTCTTT. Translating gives CASSSQVQMNTEAFF.